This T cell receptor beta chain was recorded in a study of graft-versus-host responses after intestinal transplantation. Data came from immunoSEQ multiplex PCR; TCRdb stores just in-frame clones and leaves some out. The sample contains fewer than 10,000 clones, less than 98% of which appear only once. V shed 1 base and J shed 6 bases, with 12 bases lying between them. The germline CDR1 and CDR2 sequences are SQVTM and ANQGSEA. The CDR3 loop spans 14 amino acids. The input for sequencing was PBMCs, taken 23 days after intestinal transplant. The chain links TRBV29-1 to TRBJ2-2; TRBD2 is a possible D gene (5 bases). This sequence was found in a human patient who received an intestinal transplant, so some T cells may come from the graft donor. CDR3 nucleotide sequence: TGCAGCGTTGAAGTGACCGGGATCGCCGGGGAGCTGTTTTTT. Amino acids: CSVEVTGIAGELFF.